The 26 T cell receptor beta chains below were found in one sample sequenced in a study of T cell repertoires in cytomegalovirus infection. TCRdb used MiXCR to reprocess the reads, holding one entry per CDR3 protein. Found here are about 100,000 distinct CDR3 sequences, roughly a quarter of them singletons; the top ten hold approximately 40%. Sequencing was performed on CD8+ T cells from PBMCs. These receptors all come from a human donor in good health (CMV status not recorded). Some clones in this sample may be carry-over from other donors' samples.

V gene TRBV28 combines with J gene TRBJ2-1; D unclear. Germline V gene sequence: CDR1 MDHEN, CDR2 SYDVKM. This CDR3 spans 13 amino acids. Trimming shortened V by 5 bases and J by 5 bases, and 10 bases separated the two germline ends. CDR3 amino acids: CASSITADNEQFF. The CDR3 coding sequence is TGTGCCAGCAGTATAACAGCTGACAATGAGCAGTTCTTC.

This clonotype has a handful of counts. V usage is TRBV29-1 and J usage is TRBJ1-2; weak D call: TRBD1 (5 bases). In germline, CDR1 is SQVTM, CDR2 ANQGSEA. V lost 2 bases and J lost 4, with 14 bases in between. This CDR3 has 14 residues. CDR3 in amino acids: CSVELAGKGYGYTF. The CDR3 DNA sequence: TGCAGCGTTGAATTGGCAGGGAAGGGCTATGGCTACACCTTC.

V and J are TRBV7-6 and TRBJ2-1, with TRBD2 matching 10 bases. Germline-derived CDR1 and CDR2 are SGHVS and FNYEAQ. V shed 6 bases, J shed 8 bases, and the junction held 10 bases outside the gene matches. The CDR3 loop spans 15 amino acids. The CDR3 here is CASRPGLAKGDEQFF. DNA for the CDR3: TGTGCCAGCAGACCGGGACTAGCGAAAGGCGATGAGCAGTTCTTC. The full variable domain, its missing parts supplied by reference TRBV7-6 and TRBJ2-1, is GAGVSQSPRYKVTKRGQDVALRCDPISGHVSLYWYRQALGQGPEFLTYFNYEAQQDKSGLPNDRFSAERPEGSISTLTIQRTEQRDSAMYRCASRPGLAKGDEQFFGPGTRLTVL.

There are a few counts of this clonotype. This rearrangement joins TRBV7-2 to TRBJ2-2; D gene ambiguous. Germline V gives CDR1 SGHTA, CDR2 FQGNSA. V was trimmed by 1 base and J by 5 bases, leaving 8 bases between them. The CDR3 has 14 amino acids. In DNA, the CDR3 is TGTGCCAGCAGCTTAGAAGACGGAACCGGGGAGCTGTTTTTT. Translation: CASSLEDGTGELFF.

This clonotype came up a few times. The chain links TRBV4-3 to TRBJ2-3, with 9 positions matching TRBD2. Germline V gives CDR1 LGHNA, CDR2 YSLEER. This CDR3 comprises 18 residues. After removal of 0 bases from V and 6 bases from J, the junction contained 13 bases not matched to a gene. Here the CDR3 reads CASSQDQGLAGPGDTQYF. As DNA, the CDR3 is TGCGCCAGCAGCCAAGATCAAGGGCTAGCGGGGCCCGGGGATACGCAGTATTTT.

To note about this clonotype: A much larger clone lies a single base off, so this may be a read error. The chain carries TRBV7-2 and TRBJ2-7; D possibly uses TRBD1 or TRBD2 (5 bases each). Germline CDR1 is SGHTA and CDR2 is FQGNSA. The CDR3 has 15 residues. The CDR3 sequence: CVSSLEWDAAYEQYF. The CDR3, as DNA: TGTGTCAGCAGCTTAGAATGGGACGCAGCCTACGAGCAGTACTTC.

This clonotype came up a few times. The chain is built from TRBV5-4 and TRBJ2-1, with a possible D match to TRBD1 (6 bases). The CDR3 contains 14 residues. V lost 4 bases and J 8 bases, leaving 16 bases between the germline ends. Germline CDR1 SGHNT, CDR2 YYREEE (reference sequence). The CDR3 loop reads CASSRGWASHEQFF. The CDR3 DNA is TGTGCCAGCAGCAGGGGGTGGGCGAGCCATGAGCAGTTCTTC.

This clonotype was counted a few times. This chain uses TRBV14 with TRBJ2-5; D is undetermined. Germline lookup yields CDR1 SGHDN and CDR2 FVKESK. Trimming took 0 bases from V and 5 from J, leaving 13 bases between them. The length of the CDR3 is 15 residues. The CDR3 nucleotides read TGTGCCAGCAGCCAAGACGAAGGTGTTCGGGAGACCCAGTACTTC. It encodes CASSQDEGVRETQYF. The full variable domain, with the rest looked up from reference TRBV14 and TRBJ2-5, is EAGVTQFPSHSVIEKGQTVTLRCDPISGHDNLYWYRRVMGKEIKFLLHFVKESKQDESGMPNNRFLAERTGGTYSTLKVQPAELEDSGVYFCASSQDEGVRETQYFGPGTRLLVL.

In its sample, this clonotype was seen a few times. The gene calls are TRBV6-2 or TRBV6-3 and TRBJ1-1; D remains ambiguous. CDR1 MNHEY and CDR2 SVGEGT come from the germline V gene. The CDR3 loop spans 14 amino acids. V was clipped by 6 bases and J by 0 bases, with 11 bases between them. In DNA form, the CDR3 reads TGTGCCAGCAGACCGGGGATAATGAACACTGAAGCTTTCTTT. This codes for CASRPGIMNTEAFF.

This rearrangement joins TRBV29-1 to TRBJ2-7, with TRBD1 matching 12 bases. Germline trimming cut 6 bases from V and 5 bases from J; bases unmatched to any gene: 2. Germline loops: CDR1 SQVTM, CDR2 ANQGSEA. This CDR3 is built from 12 residues. The DNA of the CDR3 is TGCAGCGTCGGGACAGGGGGCCACGAGCAGTACTTC. This sequence encodes CSVGTGGHEQYF.

J is TRBJ1-1 and V is TRBV5-1; the D is unclear. Germline CDR1 is SGHRS and CDR2 is YFSETQ. V was cut by 4 bases and J by 7 bases, with 8 bases left in between. This CDR3 is built from 11 residues. This CDR3 is CASSTGGEAFF. As DNA, the CDR3 is TGCGCCAGCAGCACCGGTGGTGAAGCTTTCTTT.

The chain employs TRBV28 and TRBJ2-7; 9 bases are a match to TRBD1. Trimming removed 4 bases from V and 3 bases from J; junction bases left unmatched: 1. CDR3 length: 13 residues. CDR1 is MDHEN and CDR2 is SYDVKM in the germline V gene. CDR3 protein: CASSWTGDYEQYF. CDR3 nucleotides: TGTGCCAGCAGTTGGACAGGGGACTACGAGCAGTACTTC.

The chain recombines TRBV28 with TRBJ2-1, with 11 positions matching TRBD2. Germline assignment: CDR1 MDHEN and CDR2 SYDVKM. The CDR3 is made up of 15 amino acids. V shed 5 bases and J 7 bases; nucleotides not matched to a gene: 7. This CDR3 is CASSQEGTSGNEQFF. The CDR3 DNA is TGTGCCAGCAGTCAGGAGGGGACTAGCGGTAATGAGCAGTTCTTC.

V usage is TRBV10-3 and J usage is TRBJ1-5; 9 nucleotides align to TRBD1. CDR3 length: 15 residues. CDR1 is ENHRY, CDR2 SYGVKD, per germline. With V trimmed by 3 bases and J by 6 bases, 6 bases remained unmatched. DNA for the CDR3: TGTGCCATCAGTGAAGGACAGGGGAACGTTCAGCCCCAGCATTTT. Its translation is CAISEGQGNVQPQHF.

The chain carries TRBV11-2 and TRBJ2-1, with D hard to call. V lost 6 bases and J lost 5, with 11 bases in between. This CDR3 is built from 13 residues. From germline, CDR1 is SGHAT and CDR2 FQNNGV. The DNA for the CDR3 is TGTGCCAGCAGGCTGACCGCCGACAATGAGCAGTTCTTC. Amino acids: CASRLTADNEQFF.

There are many counts of this clonotype. The chain recombines TRBV28 with TRBJ2-7; D is perhaps TRBD1 (5 bases). The V end was cut by 9 bases, the J end by 4 bases, with 19 bases between. Germline V gene sequence: CDR1 MDHEN, CDR2 SYDVKM. This CDR3 comprises 14 residues. The CDR3 spells CASSLTTAYYEQYF. The CDR3 DNA reads TGTGCCAGTTCACTCACGACAGCTTATTACGAGCAGTACTTC.

This clonotype was observed a few times. The J gene is TRBJ1-2, the V gene TRBV9; a weak D match, TRBD1 (6 bases). From germline, CDR1 is SGDLS and CDR2 YYNGEE. The CDR3 is made up of 14 amino acids. V lost 1 base and J lost 7, with 14 bases in between. CDR3 nucleotides: TGTGCCAGCAGCGTAACTGGGGGGGCAGGTGGCTACACCTTC. Translating it yields CASSVTGGAGGYTF.

The chain uses TRBV27 and TRBJ2-1; 8 positions agree with TRBD2. CDR3 size: 15 residues. V lost 6 bases to trimming and J lost 4 bases; unmatched junction nucleotides: 8. CDR1 MNHEY and CDR2 SMNVEV come from the germline V gene (reference sequence). The CDR3 DNA reads TGTGCCAGCAGATTAAGCGGGAGCGGGTACAATGAGCAGTTCTTC. This codes for CASRLSGSGYNEQFF.

The chain carries TRBV7-6 and TRBJ1-1; unclear D gene. V lost 1 base to trimming and J lost 5 bases, with 8 bases between them. Germline assignment: CDR1 SGHVS and CDR2 FNYEAQ. This CDR3 is 13 amino acids long. The DNA for the CDR3 is TGTGCCAGCAGCTTAGAAGCTAGGACTGAAGCTTTCTTT. It is translated as CASSLEARTEAFF.

There are many counts of this clonotype. This sequence joins TRBV7-9 and TRBJ1-5; D unresolved. The CDR3 is 13 amino acids. The ends were cut back, 1 base at V and 4 bases at J, with 5 bases in the middle. Germline V gene sequence: CDR1 SEHNR, CDR2 FQNEAQ (reference sequence). The CDR3 loop reads CASSLGFNQPQHF. CDR3 DNA sequence: TGTGCCAGCAGCTTAGGGTTTAATCAGCCCCAGCATTTT.

This clonotype occurred a few times. The chain links TRBV7-2 to TRBJ2-5; D call uncertain. This CDR3 is built from 15 residues. The germline gives CDR1 SGHTA, CDR2 FQGNSA. V lost 1 base and J 4 bases, leaving 13 bases between the germline ends. The CDR3, as DNA: TGTGCCAGCAGCTTAGGAGGCAAACTTCGAGAGACCCAGTACTTC. Translating gives CASSLGGKLRETQYF.

To note about this clonotype: At one end, the junction sequence differs from germline, possibly due to a read error. V usage is TRBV7-8 and J usage is TRBJ2-3, with a tentative D call TRBD1 (7 bases). Germline loops: CDR1 SGHVS, CDR2 FQNEAQ. The CDR3 is made up of 12 amino acids. The CDR3 DNA reads as TGTGCCAGCAGCTTAGGCGGGACAGAACGAACTTTT. Translation: CASSLGGTERTF.

The genes are TRBV7-2 and TRBJ2-3, with D unclear. From germline, CDR1 is SGHTA and CDR2 FQGNSA. Trimming removed 1 base from V and 2 bases from J, with 7 bases in between. The CDR3 covers 14 residues. DNA of the CDR3: TGTGCCAGCAGCTTAGTGGGGTTCACAGATACGCAGTATTTT. It codes for CASSLVGFTDTQYF.

The chain links TRBV28 to TRBJ2-5; 10 bases match TRBD1. V shed 4 bases and J 0 bases; nucleotides not matched to a gene: 8. The CDR3 spans 17 residues. Germline V gives CDR1 MDHEN, CDR2 SYDVKM. CDR3 region: CASSWRQGANYQETQYF. In nucleotides, the CDR3 is TGTGCCAGCAGTTGGAGACAGGGGGCTAACTACCAAGAGACCCAGTACTTC.

The chain has TRBV10-3 and TRBJ2-7; D unclear. V gave up 0 bases and J gave up 8 bases, with 8 bases separating them. This CDR3 comprises 12 residues. CDR1 is ENHRY and CDR2 is SYGVKD in the germline V gene. The CDR3: CAISESLDKQYF. CDR3 coding DNA: TGTGCCATCAGTGAGTCGCTCGACAAGCAGTACTTC.

This clonotype was observed a few times. This sequence joins TRBV6-2 or TRBV6-3 and TRBJ2-3; the match to TRBD2 covers 10 bases. With 2 bases clipped from V and 2 bases from J, the junction kept 4 bases outside the gene matches. This CDR3 contains 16 residues. Germline V gene sequence: CDR1 MNHEY, CDR2 SVGEGT. DNA for the CDR3: TGTGCCAGCAGTTACCTTCTAGCGGGGGTCACAGATACGCAGTATTTT. Translating gives CASSYLLAGVTDTQYF.